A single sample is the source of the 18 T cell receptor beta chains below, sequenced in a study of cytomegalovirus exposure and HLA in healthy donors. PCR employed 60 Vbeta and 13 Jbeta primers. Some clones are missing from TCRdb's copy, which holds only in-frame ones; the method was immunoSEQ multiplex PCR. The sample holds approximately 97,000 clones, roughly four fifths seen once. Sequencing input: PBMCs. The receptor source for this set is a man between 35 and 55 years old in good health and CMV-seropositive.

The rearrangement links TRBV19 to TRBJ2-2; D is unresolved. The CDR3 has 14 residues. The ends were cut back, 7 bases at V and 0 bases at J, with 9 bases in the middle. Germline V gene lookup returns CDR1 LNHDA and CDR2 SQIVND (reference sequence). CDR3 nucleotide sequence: TGTGCCAGTACGTGGTCAGCGAACACCGGGGAGCTGTTTTTT. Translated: CASTWSANTGELFF.

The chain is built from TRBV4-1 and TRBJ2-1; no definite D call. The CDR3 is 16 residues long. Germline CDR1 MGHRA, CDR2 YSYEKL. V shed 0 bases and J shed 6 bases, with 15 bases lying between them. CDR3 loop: CASSQDAYTRLNEQFF. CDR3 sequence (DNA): TGCGCCAGCAGCCAAGATGCCTACACAAGACTCAATGAGCAGTTCTTC.

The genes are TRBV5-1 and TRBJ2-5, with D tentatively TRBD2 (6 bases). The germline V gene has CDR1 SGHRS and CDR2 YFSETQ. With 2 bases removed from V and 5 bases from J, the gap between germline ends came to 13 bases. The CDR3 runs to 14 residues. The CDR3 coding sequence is TGCGCCAGCAGCTTCTTGCGGGACGGGGAGACCCAGTACTTC. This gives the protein CASSFLRDGETQYF.

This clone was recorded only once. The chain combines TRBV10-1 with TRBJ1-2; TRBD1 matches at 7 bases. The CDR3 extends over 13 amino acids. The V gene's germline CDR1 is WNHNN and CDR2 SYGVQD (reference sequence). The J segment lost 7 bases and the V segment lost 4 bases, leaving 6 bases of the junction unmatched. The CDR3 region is CASSGTQGTGYTF. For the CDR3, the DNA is TGCGCCAGCAGTGGGACACAGGGGACTGGCTACACCTTC.

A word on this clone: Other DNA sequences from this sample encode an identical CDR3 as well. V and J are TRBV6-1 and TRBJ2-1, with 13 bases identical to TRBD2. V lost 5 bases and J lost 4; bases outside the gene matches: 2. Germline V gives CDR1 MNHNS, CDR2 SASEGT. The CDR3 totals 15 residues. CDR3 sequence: CASSRTSGGYNEQFF. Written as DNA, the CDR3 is TGTGCCAGCAGTCGGACTAGCGGGGGTTACAATGAGCAGTTCTTC.

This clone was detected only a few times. CDR3 DNA: TGCGCCAGCGCCGGGACTAGCGGGGGCACAGATACGCAGTATTTT. It translates to CASAGTSGGTDTQYF. The V gene is TRBV10-2, the J gene TRBJ2-3, with 13 bases aligning to TRBD2. The CDR3 is made up of 15 amino acids. Looked up from germline, CDR1 is WSHSY and CDR2 is SAAADI. J gave up 1 base and V 8 bases, and 3 bases lay outside the gene matches.

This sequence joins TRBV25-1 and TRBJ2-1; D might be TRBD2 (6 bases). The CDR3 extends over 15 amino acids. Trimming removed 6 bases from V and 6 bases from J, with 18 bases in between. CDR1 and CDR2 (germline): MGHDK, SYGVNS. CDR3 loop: CASSRPGVTGNEQFF. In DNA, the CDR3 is TGTGCCAGCAGCCGGCCGGGGGTGACCGGCAATGAGCAGTTCTTC.

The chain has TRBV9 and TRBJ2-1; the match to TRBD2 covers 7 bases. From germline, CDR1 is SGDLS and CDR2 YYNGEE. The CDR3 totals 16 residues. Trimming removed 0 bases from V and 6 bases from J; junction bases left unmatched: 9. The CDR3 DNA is TGTGCCAGCAGCGTAGTGTCCAGCGGGGCTTTCAATGAGCAGTTCTTC. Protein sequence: CASSVVSSGAFNEQFF.

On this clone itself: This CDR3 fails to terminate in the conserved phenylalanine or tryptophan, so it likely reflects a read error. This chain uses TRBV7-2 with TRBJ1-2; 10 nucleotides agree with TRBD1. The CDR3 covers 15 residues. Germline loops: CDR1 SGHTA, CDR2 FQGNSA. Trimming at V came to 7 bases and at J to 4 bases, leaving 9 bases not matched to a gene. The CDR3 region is CASMPGQGEFYGYTL. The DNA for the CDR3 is TGTGCCAGCATGCCCGGACAGGGGGAGTTCTATGGCTACACCCTC.

The CDR3 DNA follows: TGTGCCAGCAGTGAATGGGGACAGAGCACAGATACGCAGTATTTT. Protein sequence: CASSEWGQSTDTQYF. The chain couples TRBV2 to TRBJ2-3; 7 positions agree with TRBD1. The CDR3 has 15 residues. The germline CDR1 and CDR2 sequences are SNHLY and FYNNEI. J was trimmed by 0 bases and V by 2 bases; bases with no gene match: 2.

Written as DNA, the CDR3 is TGCGCCAGCAGCCACCCTGGGGCGGGGCAAGAGACCCAGTACTTC. Residues: CASSHPGAGQETQYF. The rearrangement joins TRBV4-1 to TRBJ2-5, with a possible D match to TRBD2 (6 bases). CDR1 MGHRA and CDR2 YSYEKL come from the germline V gene. This CDR3 is built from 15 residues. V was clipped by 3 bases and J by 2 bases, with 13 bases between them.

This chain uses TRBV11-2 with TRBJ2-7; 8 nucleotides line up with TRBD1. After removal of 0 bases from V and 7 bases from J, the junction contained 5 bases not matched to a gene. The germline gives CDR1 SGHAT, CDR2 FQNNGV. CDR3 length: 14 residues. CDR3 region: CASSLEGGTGEQYF. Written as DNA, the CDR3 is TGTGCCAGCAGCTTAGAGGGCGGGACAGGTGAGCAGTACTTC.

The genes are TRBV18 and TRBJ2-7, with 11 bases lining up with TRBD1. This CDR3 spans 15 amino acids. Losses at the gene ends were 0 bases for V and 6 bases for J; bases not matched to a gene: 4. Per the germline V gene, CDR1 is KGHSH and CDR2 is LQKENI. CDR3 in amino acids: CASSPPVGTGGEQYF. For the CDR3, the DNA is TGTGCCAGCTCACCACCGGTGGGGACAGGGGGCGAGCAGTACTTC.

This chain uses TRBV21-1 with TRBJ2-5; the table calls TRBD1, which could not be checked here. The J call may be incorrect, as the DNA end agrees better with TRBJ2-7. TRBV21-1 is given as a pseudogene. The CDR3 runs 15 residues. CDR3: CASTLRDSAAYEQYF. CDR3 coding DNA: TGTGCCAGCACCCTTAGGGACAGCGCAGCCTACGAGCAGTACTTC.

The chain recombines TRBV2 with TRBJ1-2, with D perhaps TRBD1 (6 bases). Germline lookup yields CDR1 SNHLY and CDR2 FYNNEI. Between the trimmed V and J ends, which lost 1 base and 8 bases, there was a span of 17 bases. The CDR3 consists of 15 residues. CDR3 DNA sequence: TGTGCCAGCAGTGAAGGTCAACAGGGATCTTACGGCTACACCTTC. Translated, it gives CASSEGQQGSYGYTF. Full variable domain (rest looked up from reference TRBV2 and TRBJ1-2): EPEVTQTPSHQVTQMGQEVILRCVPISNHLYFYWYRQILGQKVEFLVSFYNNEISEKSEIFDDQFSVERPDGSNFTLKIRSTKLEDSAMYFCASSEGQQGSYGYTFGSGTRLTVV.

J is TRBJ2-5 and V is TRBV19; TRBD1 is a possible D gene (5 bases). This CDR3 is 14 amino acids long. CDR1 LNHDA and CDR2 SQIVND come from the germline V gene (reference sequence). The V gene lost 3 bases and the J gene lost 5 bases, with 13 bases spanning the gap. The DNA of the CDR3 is TGTGCCAGTAGTATTCAGGGAAGGTGGGAGACCCAGTACTTC. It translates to CASSIQGRWETQYF.

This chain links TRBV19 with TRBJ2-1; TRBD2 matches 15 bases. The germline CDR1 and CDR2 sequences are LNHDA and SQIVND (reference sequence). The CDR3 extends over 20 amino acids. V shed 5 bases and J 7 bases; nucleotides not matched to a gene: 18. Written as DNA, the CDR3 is TGTGCCAGTAGTCTCGGCGGACTAGCGGGAGGGCCCTTTGAAAGGAATGAGCAGTTCTTC. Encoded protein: CASSLGGLAGGPFERNEQFF.

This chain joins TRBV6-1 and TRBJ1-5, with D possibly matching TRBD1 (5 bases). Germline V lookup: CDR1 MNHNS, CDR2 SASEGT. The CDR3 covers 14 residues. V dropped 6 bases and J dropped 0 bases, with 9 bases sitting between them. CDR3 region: CASRETVSNQPQHF. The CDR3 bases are TGTGCCAGCAGGGAGACAGTTAGCAATCAGCCCCAGCATTTT.